The present TCR beta chain was sequenced within a study of technical replicates of blood from a few donors. Trimming removed 3 bases from V and 3 bases from J, with 11 bases in between. Looked up from germline, CDR1 is GTSNPN and CDR2 is SVGIG (reference sequence). The CDR3 loop spans 13 amino acids. Profiled with immunoSEQ multiplex PCR; TCRdb holds only in-frame clones, not every one. The sample shows tens of thousands of clones, roughly 94% of them seen only once. The sequenced sample was T cells isolated from PBMCs. The TCR sequence derives from a human donor in good health. This chain connects TRBV30 to TRBJ2-5, with TRBD1 as a possible D gene (6 bases). DNA for the CDR3: TGTGCCTGGAGGGGGGCAGCCGAAGAGACCCAGTACTTC. Amino acids: CAWRGAAEETQYF.